This T cell receptor beta chain was profiled in a study of T cell responses to AZD1222 COVID-19 vaccine. Findings of the study overall: Variant regions that are unmutated are reportedly the target of nearly half of spike-specific TCRs. Every sample of the repertoires postdated the peak T cell response. Females outnumbered males among donors, who were mostly white British; clonal diversity was possibly underestimated.

TCRdb's table, derived via immunoSEQ multiplex PCR, lists solely in-frame clones and lacks some. The table records some 150,000 clones, 85% to 95% of them present only once. V gave up 3 bases and J gave up 7 bases, with 12 bases separating them. The CDR3 is 13 amino acids. This clone was observed a handful of times. Its specificity is unknown. The receptor was derived from an adult in good health. This chain joins TRBV12-3 or TRBV12-4 and TRBJ2-5; D is uncertain. Sequencing was performed on peripheral blood, taken on day 0 of MenACWY control vaccination. The CDR3 nucleotides are TGTGCCAGCAGTTTCCGAAGCCCCGGGACCCAGTACTTC. As protein: CASSFRSPGTQYF.